This T cell receptor beta chain was identified during a study of blood T cell repertoires in COVID-19. The V end lost 1 base, the J end lost 2 bases, and 9 bases lay between the germline ends. The CDR3 sequence is 14 residues long. Germline V gives CDR1 SGHRS, CDR2 YFSETQ. Assay: immunoSEQ multiplex PCR; the TCRdb copy retains only in-frame clones and omits some. This sample carries roughly 280,000 clones, around 86% of them seen once, and the ten largest clones take about 5%. A Seattle source enrolled patients during active infection and followed them longitudinally. V gene TRBV5-1 combines with J gene TRBJ1-2; D is unclear. This sequence originates from a woman aged 55-70 years with COVID-19, enrolled during active disease. The sample comprised peripheral blood. In DNA, the CDR3 is TGCGCCAGCAGCTTGTTTCAGGCAAACTATGGCTACACCTTC. Translating gives CASSLFQANYGYTF.